This T cell receptor beta chain comes out of a study of identical twins. Only a few counts were recorded for this clonotype. Germline V gene data show CDR1 as MNHEY and CDR2 as SMNVEV (reference sequence). The trim removed 6 bases at V and 7 bases at J, leaving 7 bases unmatched. The CDR3 sequence is 15 residues long. TCRdb processed the 5' RACE reads anew with MiXCR; each CDR3 protein has one entry. This sample has 200,000 to 300,000 distinct CDR3 sequences; about 7% occur once, and the top ten carry about 3.6%. These data were likewise used in another study, on yellow fever vaccine responses in identical twins. As that report states: Twins' vaccine T cell responses were reported to seem partly convergent and partly personalized.

Sequencing used memory (CD45RO+) T cells sorted from blood. The sequence was collected from a woman aged 18-29 years in good health. The chain links TRBV27 to TRBJ2-1; 12 nucleotides match TRBD1. The CDR3: CASRGQGAGSNEQFF. CDR3 in DNA: TGTGCCAGCAGGGGACAGGGGGCAGGTTCGAATGAGCAGTTCTTC.